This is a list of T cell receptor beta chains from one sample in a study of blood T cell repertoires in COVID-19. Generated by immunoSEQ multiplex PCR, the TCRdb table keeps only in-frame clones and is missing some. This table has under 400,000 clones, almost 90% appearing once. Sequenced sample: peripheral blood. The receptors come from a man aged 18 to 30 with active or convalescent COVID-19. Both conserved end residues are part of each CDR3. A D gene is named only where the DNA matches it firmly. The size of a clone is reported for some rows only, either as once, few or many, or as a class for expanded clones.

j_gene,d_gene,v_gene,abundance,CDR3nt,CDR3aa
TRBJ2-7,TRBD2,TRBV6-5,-,TGTGCCAGCAGAGCCGGGACTAGCGGAGCCTACGAGCAGTACTTC,CASRAGTSGAYEQYF
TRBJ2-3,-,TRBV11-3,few,TGTGCCAGCAGCCAAAACACAGATACGCAGTATTTT,CASSQNTDTQYF
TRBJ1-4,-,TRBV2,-,TGTGCCAGCAGTTCTGACCCGTTCCAGGGAAAACTGTTTTTT,CASSSDPFQGKLFF
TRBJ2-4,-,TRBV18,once,TGTGCCAGCTCACCAGCGGCATCGGTCTCGGACATTCAGTACTTC,CASSPAASVSDIQYF
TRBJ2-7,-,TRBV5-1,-,TGCGCCAGCAGCTCGAATAGACAGTCCCACGAGCAGTACTTC,CASSSNRQSHEQYF
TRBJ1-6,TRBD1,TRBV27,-,TGTGCCAGCAGTTTCGCGAGGACAGGGGGCCGTTCACCCCTCCACTTT,CASSFARTGGRSPLHF
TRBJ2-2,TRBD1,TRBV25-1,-,TGTGCCAGCAGTGATTTGAACAGGGGTGACACCGGGGAGCTGTTTTTT,CASSDLNRGDTGELFF
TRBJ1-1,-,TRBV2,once,TGTGCCCATGTCGGGAGGGGACGGGGAACTGAAGCTTTCTTT,CAHVGRGRGTEAFF
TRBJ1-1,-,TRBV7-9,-,TGTGCCAGCAGCTTAGGAAGGGGATTAAACACTGAAGCTTTCTTT,CASSLGRGLNTEAFF
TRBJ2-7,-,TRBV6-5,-,TGTGCCAGCAGTTACAAGGGGTTTTCCTACGAGCAGTACTTC,CASSYKGFSYEQYF
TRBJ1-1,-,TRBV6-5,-,TGTGCCAGCACGGGTAACACTGAAGCTTTCTTT,CASTGNTEAFF
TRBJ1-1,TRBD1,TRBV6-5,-,TGTGCCAGCAGTTACCGGGCAGGGGGCAGGACTGAAGCTTTCTTT,CASSYRAGGRTEAFF
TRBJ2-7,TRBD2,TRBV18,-,TGTGCCAGCTCACCGGAATCAGCGGGGCCCTACGAGCAGTACTTC,CASSPESAGPYEQYF
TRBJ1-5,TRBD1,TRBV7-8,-,TGTGCCAGCAGCCTAAGACAGGGGGCCCAAAAGCCCCAGCATTTT,CASSLRQGAQKPQHF
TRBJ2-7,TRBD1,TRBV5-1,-,TGCGCCAGCAGCTTGCGTGGACAGGGAGCCGAGCAGTACTTC,CASSLRGQGAEQYF
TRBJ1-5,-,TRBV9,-,TGTGCCAGCAGCGTAGACGCAGGGCAGCAGCCCCAGCATTTT,CASSVDAGQQPQHF